These 12 T cell receptor beta chains share one sample of origin, sequenced in a study of vaccination and CD4 T cells after COVID-19. Antigen specificity for these receptors is unknown. The Oncomine TCR Beta short-read assay was applied to DNA of cultured CD4+ T cells. It was cultured CD4+ T cells from which genomic DNA was extracted. TCRdb fed the PCR reads into MiXCR, producing one record per CDR3 protein. This sample yields about 7,900 distinct CDR3 sequences, of which about 31% are seen a single time; approximately 15% belongs to the top ten. Treatment denoted: approximately 9-day PBMC culture with coronavirus spike peptide pools or control peptides (ViraFEST assay). Samples of CD4+ T cells were obtained from the unexposed donor before the COVID-19 pandemic (2011-2018). Sample: CD4+ T cells from blood, cultured in vitro. The source is a human donor in good health.

This clonotype was counted only a few times. The rearrangement links TRBV20-1 to TRBJ2-4; possible D gene TRBD1, 5 bases. The germline gives CDR1 DFQATT, CDR2 SNEGSKA (reference sequence). The CDR3 runs to 14 residues. The V gene lost 4 bases and the J gene lost 8 bases, with 18 bases spanning the gap. CDR3 in amino acids: CSAISRVNRDIQYF. CDR3 DNA sequence: TGCAGTGCTATTTCCAGGGTAAATCGCGACATTCAGTACTTC.

This clonotype was seen only once. The chain links TRBV6-1 to TRBJ2-1; 12 bases align to TRBD2. Germline lookup yields CDR1 MNHNS and CDR2 SASEGT. The CDR3 covers 15 residues. Trimming removed 6 bases from V and 9 bases from J; junction bases left unmatched: 9. Written as DNA, the CDR3 is TGTGCCAGCAGCCTCACTAGCGGGAGGCCCTCTGAGCAGTTCTTC. Translated: CASSLTSGRPSEQFF.

In this sample, this clonotype is medium-sized. V and J are TRBV6-1 and TRBJ1-2; D gene uncertain. Deletions cut 4 bases from V and 0 bases from J, with 6 bases between. The CDR3 is 13 residues long. The V gene's germline CDR1 is MNHNS and CDR2 SASEGT. Here the CDR3 DNA reads TGTGCCAGCAGTGCCGACGCTAACTATGGCTACACCTTC. As protein: CASSADANYGYTF.

The chain couples TRBV5-6 to TRBJ1-2; 7 bases map to TRBD1. With V trimmed by 5 bases and J by 12 bases, 13 bases remained unmatched. This CDR3 contains 13 residues. CDR1 SGHDT and CDR2 YYEEEE come from the germline V gene. The CDR3 protein is CASRLRDSSHNTF. In nucleotides, the CDR3 is TGTGCCAGCAGGTTAAGGGACAGCAGTCATAACACCTTC. Using reference TRBV5-6 and TRBJ1-2 for the parts outside the CDR3, the full variable domain is DAGVTQSPTHLIKTRGQQVTLRCSPKSGHDTVSWYQQALGQGPQFIFQYYEEEERQRGNFPDRFSGHQFPNYSSELNVNALLLGDSALYLCASRLRDSSHNTFGSGTRLTVV.

This clonotype was seen a handful of times. J is TRBJ1-5 and V is TRBV6-2 or TRBV6-3; the D gene is possibly TRBD1 (6 bases). The germline CDR1 and CDR2 sequences are MNHEY and SVGEGT. The CDR3 sequence is 19 residues long. V lost 2 bases and J lost 2, with 22 bases in between. The CDR3 loop is CASSYAKLGGGYGNQPQHF. As DNA, the CDR3 is TGTGCCAGCAGTTACGCCAAACTAGGGGGGGGCTATGGCAATCAGCCCCAGCATTTT.

The chain is built from TRBV6-1 and TRBJ2-7; D uncertain. Trimming removed 7 bases from V and 0 bases from J, with 4 bases in between. Germline V gene sequence: CDR1 MNHNS, CDR2 SASEGT. This CDR3 has 11 residues. CDR3 sequence reads: CASTGSYEQYF. The CDR3 DNA sequence: TGTGCCAGCACGGGCTCCTACGAGCAGTACTTC.

V and J are TRBV6-4 and TRBJ2-4, with TRBD2 identical over 10 bases. The CDR3 loop spans 16 amino acids. J lost 3 bases, V lost 0 bases, and 2 bases had no gene match. Germline V CDR1 and CDR2: MRHNA, SNTAGT. The CDR3 coding sequence is TGTGCCAGCAGTGACTCGACTAGCGGGTACAAAAACATTCAGTACTTC. Translation: CASSDSTSGYKNIQYF.

The gene calls are TRBV10-3 and TRBJ2-3; 9 nucleotides agree with TRBD2. The CDR3 runs 15 residues. J gave up 3 bases and V 11 bases, and 12 bases lay outside the gene matches. Germline V CDR1 and CDR2: ENHRY, SYGVKD. The CDR3 DNA reads TGTGCCTCCGGGGCGAGCGGGAGGAGTACAGATACGCAGTATTTT. Translating it yields CASGASGRSTDTQYF.

In its sample, this clonotype is medium-sized. The chain links TRBV20-1 to TRBJ1-5; D may be TRBD1 (5 bases). Trimming shortened V by 3 bases and J by 1 base, and 13 bases separated the two germline ends. The CDR3 totals 15 residues. Germline CDR1 reads DFQATT; CDR2 reads SNEGSKA (reference sequence). The CDR3 loop is CSARPRGRSNQPQHF. The CDR3 nucleotides read TGCAGTGCTAGGCCACGGGGACGGAGCAATCAGCCCCAGCATTTT.

This clonotype was detected a few times. V is TRBV6-1 and J is TRBJ1-2; no reliable D call. V was clipped by 7 bases and J by 7 bases, with 16 bases between them. The CDR3 runs to 13 residues. CDR1 MNHNS and CDR2 SASEGT come from the germline V gene. Written as DNA, the CDR3 is TGTGCCAGCATCATCTCCCGAGACATTGGCTACACCTTC. Translating it yields CASIISRDIGYTF.

This sequence joins TRBV28 and TRBJ2-3; no clear D gene. Germline values: CDR1 MDHEN, CDR2 SYDVKM. The CDR3 contains 13 residues. Between the trimmed V and J ends, which lost 2 bases and 6 bases, there was a span of 9 bases. CDR3 nucleotides: TGTGCCAGCAGTTTACCAGGAATGGATACGCAGTATTTT. Translating it yields CASSLPGMDTQYF.

The rearrangement joins TRBV6-2 or TRBV6-3 to TRBJ1-5; perhaps TRBD1 as D (5 bases). V lost 4 bases to trimming and J lost 3 bases, with 10 bases between them. CDR1 is MNHEY and CDR2 is SVGEGT in the germline V gene. The CDR3 covers 14 residues. CDR3 sequence reads: CASSSDIPNQPQHF. The CDR3 bases are TGTGCCAGCAGTTCGGACATACCCAATCAGCCCCAGCATTTT.